This T cell receptor beta chain was sequenced for a study of lymphopenia after photon versus proton radiotherapy. Study-level findings and limits: Post-nadir diversity loss with photons came from oligoclonal expansion, particularly CD8+ Temra cells. Larger post-nadir TCR diversity loss correlated inversely with survival in deceased patients. Under photons, naive T cells and diversity fell while effector/memory populations rose. Only patients who died were analyzed for survival; proton advantage is unproven.

Generated by immunoSEQ multiplex PCR, the TCRdb table keeps only in-frame clones and is missing some. The sample comprises some 170,000 clones, around 85% of which are singletons, and less than 6% rests with the top ten. With respect to this clone: Its antigen remains unknown.

The germline V gene encodes CDR1 MNHEY and CDR2 SMNVEV (reference sequence). This CDR3 is 15 amino acids long. V shed 0 bases and J shed 1 base, with 9 bases lying between them. Specimen: peripheral blood, collected from a patient treated with photon-based radiotherapy. This clonotype was sampled from a man aged 45 to 65 with gastric cancer. This sequence joins TRBV27 and TRBJ1-1; no clear D gene. This CDR3 is CASSLSKTRNTEAFF. CDR3 in DNA: TGTGCCAGCAGTTTATCGAAAACTAGGAACACTGAAGCTTTCTTT.